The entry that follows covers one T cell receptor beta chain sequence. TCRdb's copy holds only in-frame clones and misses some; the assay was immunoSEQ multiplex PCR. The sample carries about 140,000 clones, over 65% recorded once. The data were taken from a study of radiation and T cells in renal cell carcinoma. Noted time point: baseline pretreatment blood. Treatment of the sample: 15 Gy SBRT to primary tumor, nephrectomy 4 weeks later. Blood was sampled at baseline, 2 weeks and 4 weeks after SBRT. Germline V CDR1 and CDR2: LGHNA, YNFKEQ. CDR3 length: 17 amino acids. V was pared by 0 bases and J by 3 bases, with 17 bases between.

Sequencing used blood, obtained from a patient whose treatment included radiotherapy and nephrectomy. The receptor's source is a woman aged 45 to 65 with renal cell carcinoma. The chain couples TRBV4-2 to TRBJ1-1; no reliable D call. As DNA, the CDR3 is TGTGCCAGCAGCCAAGATTGGGTGGCCTCCTGGGACACTGAAGCTTTCTTT. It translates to CASSQDWVASWDTEAFF.